This entry lists 30 T cell receptor beta chains sequenced from one sample in a study of cytomegalovirus exposure and HLA in healthy donors. The study ran its PCR with 60 Vbeta and 13 Jbeta primers. TCRdb's copy holds only in-frame clones and misses some; the assay was immunoSEQ multiplex PCR. The sample comprises 130,000 or so clones, 84% of which are singletons, and 2.5% to 3.5% rests with the top ten. Material for sequencing was PBMCs. The source of these receptors is a woman aged 18 to 35 in good health and CMV-seropositive.

This clone was observed a few times. V is TRBV6-1 and J is TRBJ1-2, with TRBD1 identical over 8 bases. Germline CDR1 MNHNS, CDR2 SASEGT. The CDR3 extends over 15 amino acids. Germline trimming cut 3 bases from V and 8 bases from J; bases unmatched to any gene: 11. CDR3 loop: CASSEGGQGWEGYTF. CDR3 nucleotide sequence: TGTGCCAGCAGTGAGGGAGGACAGGGCTGGGAAGGCTACACCTTC.

This chain connects TRBV7-9 to TRBJ2-7, with D maybe TRBD2 (5 bases). Germline CDR1 is SEHNR and CDR2 is FQNEAQ (reference sequence). The CDR3 covers 15 residues. The V end lost 5 bases, the J end lost 5 bases, and 19 bases lay between the germline ends. CDR3 sequence (DNA): TGTGCCAGCAGCCCAGCGGTGAGGTATGTCCACGAGCAGTACTTC. This sequence encodes CASSPAVRYVHEQYF.

This clone was recorded a few times. The chain is built from TRBV30 and TRBJ2-3; 16 bases are a match to TRBD2. CDR3 length: 16 amino acids. The V and J ends lost 3 bases and 3 bases, in that order; junction bases with no gene match: 3. CDR1 GTSNPN and CDR2 SVGIG come from the germline V gene (reference sequence). CDR3 in DNA: TGTGCCTGGAGGGGACTAGCGGGGGGGGTTACAGATACGCAGTATTTT. Translating it yields CAWRGLAGGVTDTQYF. The variable domain in full, with the rest retrieved from reference TRBV30 and TRBJ2-3, is SQTIHQWPATLVQPVGSPLSLECTVEGTSNPNLYWYRQAAGRGLQLLFYSVGIGQISSEVPQNLSASRPQDRQFILSSKKLLLSDSGFYLCAWRGLAGGVTDTQYFGPGTRLTVL.

The genes are TRBV5-1 and TRBJ2-2; 11 nucleotides agree with TRBD1. CDR1 is SGHRS, CDR2 YFSETQ, per germline. The CDR3 is 16 amino acids. V shed 2 bases and J 4 bases; nucleotides not matched to a gene: 4. CDR3 sequence (DNA): TGCGCCAGCAGCTTCGGACAGGGGGCTGGCACCGGGGAGCTGTTTTTT. It specifies CASSFGQGAGTGELFF.

The rearrangement uses TRBV7-2 and TRBJ2-1, with TRBD2 matching 11 bases. CDR3 length: 14 amino acids. The V gene's germline CDR1 is SGHTA and CDR2 FQGNSA. V lost 7 bases and J lost 7; bases outside the gene matches: 6. This CDR3 is CASKGTSGRNEQFF. The DNA of the CDR3 is TGTGCCAGCAAGGGGACTAGCGGACGAAATGAGCAGTTCTTC.

The V gene is TRBV6-6, the J gene TRBJ2-7, with a possible D match to TRBD1 (6 bases). Germline-derived CDR1 and CDR2 are MNHNY and SVGAGI (reference sequence). The V gene lost 0 bases and the J gene lost 5 bases, with 14 bases spanning the gap. The CDR3 runs to 15 residues. The CDR3 loop is CASSYSNRVLNEQYF. CDR3 bases: TGTGCCAGCAGTTACTCCAACAGGGTCTTAAACGAGCAGTACTTC.

The chain combines TRBV7-6 with TRBJ2-7, with 7 bases aligning to TRBD1. CDR1 and CDR2 from the germline V gene are SGHVS and FNYEAQ. The CDR3 consists of 15 residues. V lost 0 bases, J lost 5 bases, and 7 bases stayed unmatched. The CDR3 sequence: CASSLARQGKNEQYF. The CDR3 DNA reads as TGTGCCAGCAGCTTAGCGCGACAGGGAAAGAACGAGCAGTACTTC.

The V and J genes are TRBV29-1 and TRBJ2-1; TRBD1 aligns across 9 bases. The CDR3 loop spans 11 amino acids. Germline values: CDR1 SQVTM, CDR2 ANQGSEA. V lost 3 bases to trimming and J lost 15 bases; unmatched junction nucleotides: 6. CDR3 bases: TGCAGCGTTGAGGAAGGACAGGGGAGGTTCTTC. It yields the protein CSVEEGQGRFF.

The sample holds one count of this clone. The rearrangement joins TRBV7-2 to TRBJ2-3; 9 bases fit TRBD2. J was trimmed by 5 bases and V by 3 bases; bases with no gene match: 6. The CDR3 contains 15 residues. Germline CDR1 and CDR2: SGHTA and FQGNSA. CDR3 DNA: TGTGCCAGCAGCTTCGCGGGGGGGCAAGGAGATACGCAGTATTTT. As protein: CASSFAGGQGDTQYF.

The chain carries TRBV15 and TRBJ2-2; D unresolved. V lost 0 bases and J 6 bases, leaving 11 bases between the germline ends. The CDR3 spans 15 residues. Per the germline V gene, CDR1 is LNHNV and CDR2 is YYDKDF (reference sequence). In nucleotides, the CDR3 is TGTGCCACCAGCAGAGACCCGTCCTCGGCCGGGGAGCTGTTTTTT. Translated, it gives CATSRDPSSAGELFF.

The chain links TRBV19 to TRBJ1-6; the D is unclear. V lost 5 bases and J lost 8, with 7 bases in between. CDR1 is LNHDA and CDR2 is SQIVND in the germline V gene (reference sequence). The CDR3 contains 12 residues. The CDR3 bases are TGTGCCAGTAGTTTCCAGGATTCACCCCTCCACTTT. Translating gives CASSFQDSPLHF.

CDR3 amino acids: CASSPRTGGADTQYF. The DNA for the CDR3 is TGTGCCAGCAGCCCACGGACAGGGGGGGCAGATACGCAGTATTTT. This chain links TRBV9 with TRBJ2-3; 10 bases line up with TRBD1. CDR3 size: 15 residues. CDR1 is SGDLS and CDR2 is YYNGEE in the germline V gene. Trimming took 4 bases from V and 4 from J; bases not matched to a gene: 6.

V and J are TRBV7-9 and TRBJ1-4; 8 nucleotides align to TRBD1. This CDR3 contains 16 residues. The V segment lost 3 bases and the J segment 4 bases; nucleotides outside the gene matches: 7. Germline V gene data show CDR1 as SEHNR and CDR2 as FQNEAQ (reference sequence). CDR3: CASSFGQGIYNEKLFF. CDR3 nucleotides: TGTGCCAGCAGCTTTGGACAGGGTATTTATAATGAAAAACTGTTTTTT. Using reference TRBV7-9 and TRBJ1-4 for the parts outside the CDR3, the full variable domain is DTGVSQNPRHKITKRGQNVTFRCDPISEHNRLYWYRQTLGQGPEFLTYFQNEAQLEKSRLLSDRFSAERPKGSFSTLEIQRTEQGDSAMYLCASSFGQGIYNEKLFFGSGTQLSVL.

The chain employs TRBV4-1 and TRBJ1-1; no definite D call. Germline V gives CDR1 MGHRA, CDR2 YSYEKL. Trimming removed 1 base at V and 3 bases at J, with 6 bases between. The length of the CDR3 is 13 residues. The CDR3 coding sequence is TGCGCCAGCAGCCAAGTTATTCACACTGAAGCTTTCTTT. Translation gives CASSQVIHTEAFF.

The chain links TRBV14 to TRBJ2-1; 11 bases are shared with TRBD2. The CDR3 covers 15 residues. J was trimmed by 10 bases and V by 3 bases; bases with no gene match: 8. Germline V gene sequence: CDR1 SGHDN, CDR2 FVKESK. The CDR3 bases are TGTGCCAGCAGCCAGGCTATAGCGGGGGGGCCCGAGCAGTTCTTC. Translation: CASSQAIAGGPEQFF.

The genes are TRBV30 and TRBJ2-6, with 7 nucleotides matching TRBD1. V lost 7 bases to trimming and J lost 8 bases; unmatched junction nucleotides: 14. Germline-derived CDR1 and CDR2 are GTSNPN and SVGIG (reference sequence). This CDR3 spans 15 amino acids. This CDR3 reads CASDRAQGNTNVLTF. In DNA, the CDR3 is TGTGCCTCCGACAGGGCCCAGGGCAACACCAACGTCCTGACTTTC.

CDR3 in amino acids: CASSYSGGQETQYF. Written as DNA, the CDR3 is TGTGCCAGCAGTTACTCGGGGGGCCAAGAGACCCAGTACTTC. The rearrangement joins TRBV6-6 to TRBJ2-5; D possibly corresponds to TRBD2 (6 bases). The V end was cut by 0 bases, the J end by 1 base, with 6 bases between. Germline assignment: CDR1 MNHNY and CDR2 SVGAGI (reference sequence). The length of the CDR3 is 14 residues.

This rearrangement joins TRBV7-3 to TRBJ2-6, with a weak D call TRBD2 (5 bases). CDR1 and CDR2 (germline): SGHTA, FQGTGA. The V and J ends lost 0 bases and 4 bases respectively, with 16 bases between them. CDR3 length equals 18 residues. CDR3 amino acids: CASSLTAAQPPGANVLTF. CDR3 bases: TGTGCCAGCAGCTTAACAGCGGCGCAGCCCCCCGGGGCCAACGTCCTGACTTTC.

The chain joins TRBV15 to TRBJ2-1; 10 bases agree with TRBD2. The CDR3 runs 16 residues. Germline assignment: CDR1 LNHNV and CDR2 YYDKDF (reference sequence). V shed 0 bases and J 6 bases; nucleotides not matched to a gene: 5. CDR3 nucleotide sequence: TGTGCCACCAGCAGAGATGTAAAGCGGGGGGGCAATGAGCAGTTCTTC. Encoded protein: CATSRDVKRGGNEQFF.

V and J are TRBV18 and TRBJ2-3, with D unclear. The CDR3 runs to 15 residues. The germline gives CDR1 KGHSH, CDR2 LQKENI. V was clipped by 3 bases and J by 6 bases, with 16 bases between them. The CDR3 nucleotides read TGTGCCAGCTCACCCCCGGGTCGAAATCTGGATACGCAGTATTTT. Translating it yields CASSPPGRNLDTQYF.

The rearrangement joins TRBV7-9 to TRBJ2-2; 9 bases are shared with TRBD1. This CDR3 contains 16 residues. Losses at the gene ends were 4 bases for V and 6 bases for J; bases not matched to a gene: 9. CDR1 and CDR2 (germline): SEHNR, FQNEAQ (reference sequence). The CDR3 DNA sequence: TGTGCCAGCAGCTCGAACAGGGGGCGCGATGCCGGGGAGCTGTTTTTT. Translating gives CASSSNRGRDAGELFF.

The chain uses TRBV4-1 and TRBJ2-3; tentatively, D is TRBD1 (5 bases). This CDR3 comprises 14 residues. Germline CDR1 MGHRA, CDR2 YSYEKL. V was cut by 0 bases and J by 2 bases, with 6 bases left in between. The CDR3 coding sequence is TGCGCCAGCAGCCAAGAAGGGGTCACAGATACGCAGTATTTT. As protein: CASSQEGVTDTQYF.

The chain employs TRBV10-1 and TRBJ2-4, with a weak D call TRBD2 (6 bases). With 4 bases removed from V and 3 bases from J, the gap between germline ends came to 22 bases. This CDR3 is 18 amino acids long. The V gene's germline CDR1 is WNHNN and CDR2 SYGVQD (reference sequence). CDR3 sequence (DNA): TGCGCCAGCAGTGGGAGGGCACCACAGGTCGGGGGCAAAAACATTCAGTACTTC. Translating it yields CASSGRAPQVGGKNIQYF.

The rearrangement joins TRBV27 to TRBJ2-3, with D possibly being TRBD2 (6 bases). Trimming removed 3 bases from V and 6 bases from J, with 16 bases in between. The germline gives CDR1 MNHEY, CDR2 SMNVEV (reference sequence). This CDR3 is built from 15 residues. The DNA of the CDR3 is TGTGCCAGCAGTTTCCACCCCGGGGGAGAGGATACGCAGTATTTT. As protein: CASSFHPGGEDTQYF.

The V call is TRBV2, the J call TRBJ1-2; D may be TRBD1 (6 bases). V lost 8 bases, J lost 7 bases, and 14 bases lay in between. Germline values: CDR1 SNHLY, CDR2 FYNNEI. This CDR3 region has 12 residues. The chain's CDR3 is CASQTGFAGYTF. The CDR3 nucleotides are TGTGCCAGCCAAACAGGGTTTGCTGGCTACACCTTC.

The chain recombines TRBV6-6 with TRBJ2-1; 11 nucleotides align to TRBD2. V dropped 8 bases and J dropped 8; count of bases not matched to a gene: 11. Per germline, CDR1 MNHNY and CDR2 SVGAGI (reference sequence). The length of the CDR3 is 15 residues. CDR3 sequence reads: CASQTSGGLDDEQFF. CDR3 coding DNA: TGTGCCAGCCAAACTAGCGGGGGTCTTGACGATGAGCAGTTCTTC.

This chain links TRBV20-1 with TRBJ2-7; no reliable D call. The CDR3 is made up of 11 amino acids. Germline V gene lookup returns CDR1 DFQATT and CDR2 SNEGSKA (reference sequence). The ends were cut back, 6 bases at V and 4 bases at J, with 10 bases in the middle. CDR3 nucleotides: TGCAGTGCCCTTGACATTTACGAGCAGTACTTC. It translates to CSALDIYEQYF.

The V gene is TRBV5-1, the J gene TRBJ2-3; 13 bases are a match to TRBD2. This CDR3 comprises 16 residues. V dropped 4 bases and J dropped 2; count of bases not matched to a gene: 4. Germline CDR1 is SGHRS and CDR2 is YFSETQ. The chain's CDR3 is CASSPGLAGDTDTQYF. CDR3 nucleotides: TGCGCCAGCAGCCCAGGACTAGCGGGGGACACAGATACGCAGTATTTT. The whole variable domain, remainder taken from reference TRBV5-1 and TRBJ2-3, is KAGVTQTPRYLIKTRGQQVTLSCSPISGHRSVSWYQQTPGQGLQFLFEYFSETQRNKGNFPGRFSGRQFSNSRSEMNVSTLELGDSALYLCASSPGLAGDTDTQYFGPGTRLTVL.

CDR3 sequence reads: CASSKGQGNGKNIQYF. The CDR3 DNA is TGTGCCAGCAGCAAGGGACAGGGTAACGGCAAAAACATTCAGTACTTC. The chain couples TRBV25-1 to TRBJ2-4; 9 bases agree with TRBD1. J was trimmed by 3 bases and V by 6 bases; bases with no gene match: 9. This CDR3 is built from 16 residues. Germline assignment: CDR1 MGHDK and CDR2 SYGVNS.

CDR3 sequence reads: CASSQESGEQYF. CDR3 bases: TGCGCCAGCAGCCAAGAGTCGGGCGAGCAGTACTTC. The chain employs TRBV4-1 and TRBJ2-7; no reliable D call. The CDR3 extends over 12 amino acids. The V gene lost 0 bases and the J gene lost 6 bases, with 6 bases spanning the gap. CDR1 MGHRA and CDR2 YSYEKL come from the germline V gene.